The entry that follows covers one T cell receptor beta chain sequence. This clone was seen a handful of times. The antigen this receptor binds is unknown. The input lacks base qualities; no much larger clone sits a single base away. Participants in the prospective study were enrolled through a virtual design, were aged roughly 18 to 95 years, and lived in roughly 24 United States geographic areas. In the prospective study, participants were assigned to cohorts based on the clinical history participants reported in a screening survey and a study questionnaire. For ImmuneRACE Cohort 3, a participant was defined as recovered based on two consecutive negative NP/OP PCR tests, clearance by a healthcare professional, or resolution of symptoms. Each participant in the prospective study had whole blood, serum and a nasopharyngeal or oropharyngeal swab collected by mobile phlebotomists. Additional blood draws and questionnaires over a 2-month period could optionally be provided by prospective study participants. Blood samples from the prospective study were shipped frozen or at room temperature prior to DNA extraction.

The V and J ends are trimmed by 6 bases and 5 bases, leaving 4 bases between them. From its cysteine to its phenylalanine, the CDR3 spans 11 amino acids. Kept here is only the CDR3 DNA, which spans 33 bases and is read in frame from base 1. TCRbeta CDR3 regions were amplified from genomic DNA using the immunoSEQ Assay, a bias-controlled multiplex PCR. Under the source paper's analysis protocol: Nucleated cell counts per sample were estimated from amplification of reference gene primers within the assay. To quantify the absolute abundance of each unique TCRbeta CDR3 rearrangement, sequence reads were collapsed and filtered. For each sample, productive Simpson clonality was calculated as the square root of Simpson's diversity index across productive rearrangements. Drawn from immuneACCESS, this table holds only the in-frame rearrangements with V and J called that TCRdb kept. Clones are partly lost; checked studies trace under half to an unresolved V gene and leave the rest unexplained. That table supplies the V and J calls and clone size; D and trimming were determined from the DNA. This sample gives some 460,000 clones in total; around 87% of them show up just once. About 0.65% of the sample is taken by the ten largest.

These data come from a study of blood T cell repertoires in COVID-19 (dated by TCRdb to about 2020). Concerning the study at large: Collaborator samples came from the United States, Italy and Spain and covered acute and convalescent phases of COVID-19. The material from the prospective study consisted of cDNA or gDNA derived from T cells, B-cell-depleted T cells, or PBMCs. The dataset comprised deeply sampled blood TCRbeta repertoires from subjects exposed to, actively infected with, or recovered from COVID-19. The repertoires were released in a freely available public database intended as a resource for research on the immune response to SARS-CoV-2. The samples were drawn from two sources: the first 160 participants of the ongoing ImmuneRACE study, and fewer than 1,500 subjects contributed by 6 global collaborators. Nearly every sample came with metadata listing a de-identified subject ID, COVID-19 status, age in years and sex. HLA class I and class II types, where available, came from metadata supplied by the sample provider rather than from assay-based typing.

The investigation overall reported the following: Clinical and demographic metadata were provided uncurated, with the amount varying by source and participant.

The specimen was PBMCs or T cells enriched from blood (not recorded which). The sequence joins TRBV12-3 or TRBV12-4 to TRBJ2-2; no D gene can be assigned with confidence. This receptor was identified in a woman aged 18-30 years who had recovered from COVID-19. The CDR3 protein is CASRYTGELFF. In nucleotides, the sequence is TGTGCCAGCAGGTATACCGGGGAGCTGTTTTTT.